This paragraph reports one T cell receptor beta chain. These data are taken from a study of T cells expressing NK-cell markers. Germline CDR1 reads MNHEY; CDR2 reads SVGAGI. CDR3 size: 16 residues. TCRdb reanalyzed the 5' RACE reads and collapses them to one entry per CDR3 protein, without DNA. The sample holds roughly 280,000 distinct CDR3 sequences. This clonotype was obtained from a man aged 18 to 35 in good health. The J gene is TRBJ1-6, the V gene TRBV6-5. Sequencing was performed on blood T cells: a sorted CD56 or NKG2C T cell subset, CD4+ or CD8+ T cells, or bulk PBMC T cells (not recorded which). The CDR3 sequence is CASSYTRPAGGSPLHF.